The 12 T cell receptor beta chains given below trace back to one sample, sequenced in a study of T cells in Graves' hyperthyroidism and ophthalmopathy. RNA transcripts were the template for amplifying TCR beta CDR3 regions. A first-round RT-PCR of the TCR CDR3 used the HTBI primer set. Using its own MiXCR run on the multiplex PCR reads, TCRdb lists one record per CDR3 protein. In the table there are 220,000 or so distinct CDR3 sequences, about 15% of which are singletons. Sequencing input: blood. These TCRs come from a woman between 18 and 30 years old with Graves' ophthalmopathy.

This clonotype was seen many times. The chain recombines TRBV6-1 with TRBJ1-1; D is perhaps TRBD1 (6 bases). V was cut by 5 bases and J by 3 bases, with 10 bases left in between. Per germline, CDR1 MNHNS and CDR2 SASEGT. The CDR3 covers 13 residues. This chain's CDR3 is CASSYEGDTEAFF. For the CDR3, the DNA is TGTGCCAGCAGTTACGAGGGGGACACTGAAGCTTTCTTT.

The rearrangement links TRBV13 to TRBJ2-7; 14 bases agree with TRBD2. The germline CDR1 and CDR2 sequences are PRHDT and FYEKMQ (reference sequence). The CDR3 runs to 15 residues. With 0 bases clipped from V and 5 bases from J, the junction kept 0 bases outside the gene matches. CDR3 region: CASSLGGLAGDEQYF. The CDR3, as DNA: TGTGCCAGCAGCTTAGGGGGACTAGCGGGAGACGAGCAGTACTTC.

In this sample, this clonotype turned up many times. This CDR3 reads CASRPRMHHNEQFF. CDR3 nucleotides: TGTGCCAGCAGGCCAAGGATGCACCACAATGAGCAGTTCTTC. The chain carries TRBV11-2 and TRBJ2-1; D is unclear. V was cut by 6 bases and J by 5 bases, with 14 bases left in between. The CDR3 is 14 residues long. The germline V gene encodes CDR1 SGHAT and CDR2 FQNNGV.

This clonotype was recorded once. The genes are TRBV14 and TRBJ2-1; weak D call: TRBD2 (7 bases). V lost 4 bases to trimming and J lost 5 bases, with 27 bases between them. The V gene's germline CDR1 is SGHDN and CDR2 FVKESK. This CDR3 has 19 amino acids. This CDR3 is CASSRQRAFRGGEDNEQFF. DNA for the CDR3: TGTGCCAGCAGCCGCCAACGGGCCTTTAGGGGGGGGGAAGACAATGAGCAGTTCTTC.

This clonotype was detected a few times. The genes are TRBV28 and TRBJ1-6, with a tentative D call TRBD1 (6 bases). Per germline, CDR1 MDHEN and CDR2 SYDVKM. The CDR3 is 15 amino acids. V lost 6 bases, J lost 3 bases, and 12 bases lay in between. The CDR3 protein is CASRPPGHYNSPLHF. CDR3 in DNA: TGTGCCAGCAGGCCCCCGGGACACTATAATTCACCCCTCCACTTT.

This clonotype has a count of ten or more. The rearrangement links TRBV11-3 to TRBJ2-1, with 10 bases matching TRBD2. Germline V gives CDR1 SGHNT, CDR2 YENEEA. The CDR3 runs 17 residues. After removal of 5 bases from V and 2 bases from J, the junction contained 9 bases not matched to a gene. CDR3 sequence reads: CASSGSSGGMAYNEQFF. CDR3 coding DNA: TGTGCCAGCAGCGGCAGTAGCGGGGGGATGGCCTACAATGAGCAGTTCTTC.

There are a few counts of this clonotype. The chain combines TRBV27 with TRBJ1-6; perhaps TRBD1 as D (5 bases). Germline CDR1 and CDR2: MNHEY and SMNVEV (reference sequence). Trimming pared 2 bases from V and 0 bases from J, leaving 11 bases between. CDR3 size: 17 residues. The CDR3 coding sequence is TGTGCCAGCAGTTTAACAGGATCGAGCTCCTATAATTCACCCCTCCACTTT. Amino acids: CASSLTGSSSYNSPLHF.

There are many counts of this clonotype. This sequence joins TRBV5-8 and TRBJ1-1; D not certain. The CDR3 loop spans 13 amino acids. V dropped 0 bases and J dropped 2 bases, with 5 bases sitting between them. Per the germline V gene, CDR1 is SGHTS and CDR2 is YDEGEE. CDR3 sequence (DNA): TGTGCCAGCAGCTTGGATGCAAACACTGAAGCTTTCTTT. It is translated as CASSLDANTEAFF.

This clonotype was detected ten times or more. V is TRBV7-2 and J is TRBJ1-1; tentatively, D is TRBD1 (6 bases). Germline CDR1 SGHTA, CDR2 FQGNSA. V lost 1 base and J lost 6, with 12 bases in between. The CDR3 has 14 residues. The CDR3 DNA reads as TGTGCCAGCAGCTTAGTCGGGGGGCACGCTGAAGCTTTCTTT. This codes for CASSLVGGHAEAFF.

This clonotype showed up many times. The CDR3 loop reads CAWSPTGGYGDTQYF. The CDR3 DNA is TGTGCCTGGAGCCCCACAGGGGGCTATGGAGATACGCAGTATTTT. The chain combines TRBV30 with TRBJ2-3; TRBD1 agrees at 9 bases. The CDR3 is 15 amino acids. V dropped 3 bases and J dropped 5; count of bases not matched to a gene: 9. CDR1 and CDR2 from the germline V gene are GTSNPN and SVGIG (reference sequence).

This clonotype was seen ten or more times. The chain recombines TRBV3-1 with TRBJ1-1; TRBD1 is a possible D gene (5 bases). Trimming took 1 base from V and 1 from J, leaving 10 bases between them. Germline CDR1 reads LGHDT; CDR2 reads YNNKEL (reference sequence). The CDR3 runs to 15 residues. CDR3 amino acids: CASSQGGTENTEAFF. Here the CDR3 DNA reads TGTGCCAGCAGCCAAGGCGGGACGGAGAACACTGAAGCTTTCTTT.

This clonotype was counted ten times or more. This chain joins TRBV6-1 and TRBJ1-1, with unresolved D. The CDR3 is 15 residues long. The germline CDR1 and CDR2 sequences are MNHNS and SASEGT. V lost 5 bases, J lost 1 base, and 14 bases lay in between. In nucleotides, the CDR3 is TGTGCCAGCAGTTTGGAGTTTTGGGAGAACACTGAAGCTTTCTTT. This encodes CASSLEFWENTEAFF.